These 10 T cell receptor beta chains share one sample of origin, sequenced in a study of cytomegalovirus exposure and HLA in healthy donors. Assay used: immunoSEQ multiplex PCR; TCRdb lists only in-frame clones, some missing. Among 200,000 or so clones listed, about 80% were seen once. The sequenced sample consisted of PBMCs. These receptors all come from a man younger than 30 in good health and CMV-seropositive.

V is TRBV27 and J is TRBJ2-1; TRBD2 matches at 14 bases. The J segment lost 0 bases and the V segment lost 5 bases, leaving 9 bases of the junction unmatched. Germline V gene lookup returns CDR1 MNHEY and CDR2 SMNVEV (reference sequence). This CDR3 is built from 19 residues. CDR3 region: CASSPLIGTSGSSYNEQFF. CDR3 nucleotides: TGTGCCAGCAGTCCTCTTATCGGGACTAGCGGGAGCTCCTACAATGAGCAGTTCTTC.

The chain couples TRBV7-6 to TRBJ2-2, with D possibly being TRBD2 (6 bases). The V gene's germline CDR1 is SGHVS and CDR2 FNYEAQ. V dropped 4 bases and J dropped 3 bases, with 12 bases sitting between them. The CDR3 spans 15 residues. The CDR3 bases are TGTGCCAGCAGCTCTAGGACGGGGGACACCGGGGAGCTGTTTTTT. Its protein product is CASSSRTGDTGELFF.

The CDR3: CASSQDYGGSGSLGEQYF. The CDR3 DNA is TGCGCCAGCAGCCAAGATTACGGCGGGAGTGGTTCATTGGGCGAGCAGTACTTC. This chain uses TRBV4-1 with TRBJ2-7, with 7 bases fitting TRBD2. Per germline, CDR1 MGHRA and CDR2 YSYEKL. The CDR3 length is 18 residues. Germline trimming cut 0 bases from V and 6 bases from J; bases unmatched to any gene: 17.

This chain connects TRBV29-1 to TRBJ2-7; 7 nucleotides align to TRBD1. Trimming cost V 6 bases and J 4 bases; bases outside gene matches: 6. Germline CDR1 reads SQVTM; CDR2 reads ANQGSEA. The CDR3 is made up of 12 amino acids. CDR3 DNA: TGCAGCGTGGGTGGGACAGCGTACGAGCAGTACTTC. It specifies CSVGGTAYEQYF.

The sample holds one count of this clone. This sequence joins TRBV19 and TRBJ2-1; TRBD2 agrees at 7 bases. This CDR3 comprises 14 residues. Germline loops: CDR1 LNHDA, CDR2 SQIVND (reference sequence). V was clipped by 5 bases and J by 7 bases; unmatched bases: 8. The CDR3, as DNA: TGTGCCAGTAGTGGGAGGGGTGGGTTTAATGAGCAGTTCTTC. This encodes CASSGRGGFNEQFF.

CDR3 nucleotides: TGTGCCACCAGCAGGCAGCAGGGTAGAGAAGAAAAACTGTTTTTT. Amino acid sequence: CATSRQQGREEKLFF. The chain joins TRBV15 to TRBJ1-4; tentatively, D is TRBD1 (5 bases). With 3 bases removed from V and 8 bases from J, the gap between germline ends came to 16 bases. The CDR3 runs 15 residues. Germline CDR1 LNHNV, CDR2 YYDKDF (reference sequence).

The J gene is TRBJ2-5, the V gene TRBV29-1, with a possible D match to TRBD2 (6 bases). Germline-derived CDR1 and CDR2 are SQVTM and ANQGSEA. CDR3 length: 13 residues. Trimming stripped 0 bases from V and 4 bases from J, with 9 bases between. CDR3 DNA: TGCAGCGTTGAAGATCTCGGGAGAGAGACCCAGTACTTC. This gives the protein CSVEDLGRETQYF. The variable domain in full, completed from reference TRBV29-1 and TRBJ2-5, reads SAVISQKPSRDICQRGTSLTIQCQVDSQVTMMFWYRQQPGQSLTLIATANQGSEATYESGFVIDKFPISRPNLTFSTLTVSNMSPEDSSIYLCSVEDLGRETQYFGPGTRLLVL.

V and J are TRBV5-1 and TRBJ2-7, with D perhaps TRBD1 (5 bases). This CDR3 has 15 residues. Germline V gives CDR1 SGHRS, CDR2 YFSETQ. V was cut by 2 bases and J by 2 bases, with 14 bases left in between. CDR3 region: CASSLDSLTTYEQYF. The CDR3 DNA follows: TGCGCCAGCAGCTTAGACAGCTTGACGACCTACGAGCAGTACTTC.

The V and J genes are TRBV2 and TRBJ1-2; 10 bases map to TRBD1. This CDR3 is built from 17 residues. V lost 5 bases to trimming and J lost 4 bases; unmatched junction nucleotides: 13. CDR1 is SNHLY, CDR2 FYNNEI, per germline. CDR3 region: CASSQDRGRRNPYGYTF. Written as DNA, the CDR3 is TGTGCCAGCAGTCAAGACAGGGGGCGCCGAAACCCCTATGGCTACACCTTC.

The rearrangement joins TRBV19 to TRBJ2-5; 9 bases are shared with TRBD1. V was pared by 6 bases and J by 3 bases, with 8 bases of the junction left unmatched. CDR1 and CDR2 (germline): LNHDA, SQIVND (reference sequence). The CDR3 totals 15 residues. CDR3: CASRPPGQGEETQYF. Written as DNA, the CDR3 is TGTGCCAGTAGGCCTCCGGGACAGGGAGAAGAGACCCAGTACTTC. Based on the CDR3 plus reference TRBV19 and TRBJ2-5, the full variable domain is DGGITQSPKYLFRKEGQNVTLSCEQNLNHDAMYWYRQDPGQGLRLIYYSQIVNDFQKGDIAEGYSVSREKKESFPLTVTSAQKNPTAFYLCASRPPGQGEETQYFGPGTRLLVL.